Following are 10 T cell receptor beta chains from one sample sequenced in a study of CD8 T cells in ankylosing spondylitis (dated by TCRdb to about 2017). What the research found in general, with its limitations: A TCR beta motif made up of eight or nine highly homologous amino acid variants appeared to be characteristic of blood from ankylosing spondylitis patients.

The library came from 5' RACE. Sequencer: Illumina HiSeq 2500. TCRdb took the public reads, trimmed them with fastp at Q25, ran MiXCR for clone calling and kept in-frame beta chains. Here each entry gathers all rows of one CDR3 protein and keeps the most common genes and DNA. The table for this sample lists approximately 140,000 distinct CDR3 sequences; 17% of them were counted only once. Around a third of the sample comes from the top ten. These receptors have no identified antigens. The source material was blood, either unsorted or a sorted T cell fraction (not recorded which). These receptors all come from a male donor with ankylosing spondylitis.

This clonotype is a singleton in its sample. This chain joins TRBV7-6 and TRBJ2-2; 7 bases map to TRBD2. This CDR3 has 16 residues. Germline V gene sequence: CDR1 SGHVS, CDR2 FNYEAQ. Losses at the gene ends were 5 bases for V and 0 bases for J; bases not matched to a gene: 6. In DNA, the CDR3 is TGTGCCAGCAGCCCAAGGGACTACGCGAACACCGGGGAGCTGTTTTTT. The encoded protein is CASSPRDYANTGELFF.

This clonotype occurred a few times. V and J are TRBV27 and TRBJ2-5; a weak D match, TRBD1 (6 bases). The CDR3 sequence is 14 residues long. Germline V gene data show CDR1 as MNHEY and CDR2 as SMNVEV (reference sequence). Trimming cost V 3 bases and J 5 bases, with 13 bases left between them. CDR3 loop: CASSFTGLGETQYF. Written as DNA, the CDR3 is TGTGCCAGCAGTTTTACAGGGTTAGGGGAGACCCAGTACTTC.

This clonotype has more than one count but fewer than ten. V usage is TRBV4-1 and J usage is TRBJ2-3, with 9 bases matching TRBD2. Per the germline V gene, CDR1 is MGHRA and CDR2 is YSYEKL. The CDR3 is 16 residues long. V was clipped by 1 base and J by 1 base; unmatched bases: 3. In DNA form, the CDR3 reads TGCGCCAGCAGCCAAGTGGCTAGCGGGGGCACAGATACGCAGTATTTT. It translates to CASSQVASGGTDTQYF.

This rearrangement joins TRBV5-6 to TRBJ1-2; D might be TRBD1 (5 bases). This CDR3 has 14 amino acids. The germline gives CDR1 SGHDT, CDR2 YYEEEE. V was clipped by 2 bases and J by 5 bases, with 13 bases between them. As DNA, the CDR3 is TGTGCCAGCAGCTTAGGGGACCTCCTATATGGCTACACCTTC. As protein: CASSLGDLLYGYTF.

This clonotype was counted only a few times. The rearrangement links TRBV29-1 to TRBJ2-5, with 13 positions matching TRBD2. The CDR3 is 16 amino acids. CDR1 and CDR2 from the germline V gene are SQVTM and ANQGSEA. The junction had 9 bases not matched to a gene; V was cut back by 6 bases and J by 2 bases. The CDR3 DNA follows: TGCAGCGTCGTGGGGGGGACTAGCGGGGAGCAAGAGACCCAGTACTTC. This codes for CSVVGGTSGEQETQYF.

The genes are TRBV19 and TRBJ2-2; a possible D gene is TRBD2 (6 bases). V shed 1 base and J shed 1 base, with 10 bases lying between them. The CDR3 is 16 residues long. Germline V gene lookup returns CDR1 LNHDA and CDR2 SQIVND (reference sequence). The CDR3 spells CASSIALGRNTGELFF. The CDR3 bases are TGTGCCAGTAGTATAGCACTCGGGAGGAACACCGGGGAGCTGTTTTTT.

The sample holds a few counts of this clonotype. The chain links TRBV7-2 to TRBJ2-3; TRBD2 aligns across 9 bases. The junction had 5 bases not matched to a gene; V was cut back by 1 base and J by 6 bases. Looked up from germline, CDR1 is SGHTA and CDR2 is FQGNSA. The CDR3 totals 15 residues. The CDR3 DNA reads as TGTGCCAGCAGCTTAGTTAGCGGGAGCCAGGATACGCAGTATTTT. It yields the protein CASSLVSGSQDTQYF.

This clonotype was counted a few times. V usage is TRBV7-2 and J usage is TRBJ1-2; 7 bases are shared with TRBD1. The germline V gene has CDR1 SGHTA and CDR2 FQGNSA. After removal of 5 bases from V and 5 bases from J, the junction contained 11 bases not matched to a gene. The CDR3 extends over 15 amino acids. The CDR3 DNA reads TGTGCCAGCAGCGAGACGGACAGGTACCCATATGGCTACACCTTC. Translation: CASSETDRYPYGYTF.

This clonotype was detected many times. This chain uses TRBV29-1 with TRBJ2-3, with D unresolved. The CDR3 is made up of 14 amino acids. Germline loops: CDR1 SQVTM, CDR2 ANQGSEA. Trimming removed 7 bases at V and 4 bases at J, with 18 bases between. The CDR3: CSGVLPRAPDTQYF. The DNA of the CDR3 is TGCAGCGGAGTTCTTCCCCGGGCCCCAGATACGCAGTATTTT.

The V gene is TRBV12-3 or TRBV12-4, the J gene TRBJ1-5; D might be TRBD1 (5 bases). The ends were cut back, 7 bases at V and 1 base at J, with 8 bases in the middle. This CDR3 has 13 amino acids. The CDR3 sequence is CASTSGSNQPQHF. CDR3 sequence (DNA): TGTGCCAGCACCTCAGGGAGCAATCAGCCCCAGCATTTT.